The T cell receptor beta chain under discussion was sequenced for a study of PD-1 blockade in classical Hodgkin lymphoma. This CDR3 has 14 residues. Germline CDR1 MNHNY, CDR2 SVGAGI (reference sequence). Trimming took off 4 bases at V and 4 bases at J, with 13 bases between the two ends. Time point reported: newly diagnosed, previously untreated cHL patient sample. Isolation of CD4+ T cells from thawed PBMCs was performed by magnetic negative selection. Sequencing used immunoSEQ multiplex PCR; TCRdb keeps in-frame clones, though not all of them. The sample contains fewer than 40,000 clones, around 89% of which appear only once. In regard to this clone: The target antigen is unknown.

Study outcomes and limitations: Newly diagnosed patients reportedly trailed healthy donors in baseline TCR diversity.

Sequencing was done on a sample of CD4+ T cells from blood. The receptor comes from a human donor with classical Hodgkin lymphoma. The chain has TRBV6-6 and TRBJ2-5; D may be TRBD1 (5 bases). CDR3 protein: CASSWGGTPETQYF. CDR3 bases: TGTGCCAGCAGTTGGGGCGGTACCCCAGAGACCCAGTACTTC.